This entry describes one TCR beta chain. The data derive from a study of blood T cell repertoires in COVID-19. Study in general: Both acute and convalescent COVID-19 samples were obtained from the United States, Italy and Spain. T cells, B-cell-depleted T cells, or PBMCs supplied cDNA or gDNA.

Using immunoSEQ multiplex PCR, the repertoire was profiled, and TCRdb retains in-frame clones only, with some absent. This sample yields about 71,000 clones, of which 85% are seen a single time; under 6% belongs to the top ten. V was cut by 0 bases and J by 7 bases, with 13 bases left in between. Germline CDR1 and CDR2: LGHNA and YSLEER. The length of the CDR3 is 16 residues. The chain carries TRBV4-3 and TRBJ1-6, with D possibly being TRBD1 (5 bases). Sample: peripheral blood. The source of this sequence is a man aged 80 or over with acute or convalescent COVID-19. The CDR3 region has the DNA TGCGCCAGCAGCCAAGATCTTTCAGGGAGGAATTCACCCCTCCACTTT. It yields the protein CASSQDLSGRNSPLHF.